The clone carrying this T cell receptor (beta chain) has a single count. CDR1 is MNHEY, CDR2 SVGEGT, per germline. The V gene lost 5 bases and the J gene lost 7 bases, with 27 bases spanning the gap. The CDR3 is made up of 17 amino acids. The entry originates in a study of blood T cell repertoires in COVID-19. Study-level background: The United States, Italy and Spain provided the acute and convalescent COVID-19 samples. The cDNA or gDNA used as material had been derived from T cells, B-cell-depleted T cells, or PBMCs.

Only in-frame clones appear in the TCRdb table, and some are missing; sequencing was by immunoSEQ multiplex PCR. In the table there are 200,000 to 300,000 clones, approximately 89% of which are singletons. The TCR originated in a woman between 25 and 40 years old with COVID-19, enrolled during active disease. Sequencing used peripheral blood. The chain links TRBV6-2 or TRBV6-3 to TRBJ2-7; D might be TRBD1 (7 bases). CDR3 protein: CASSPWTGLVGEEEQYF. CDR3 nucleotide sequence: TGTGCCAGCAGTCCCTGGACAGGATTGGTAGGGGAGGAAGAGCAGTACTTC.